These T cell receptor beta chains were read from a single sample in a study of T cell responses to AZD1222 COVID-19 vaccine. Generated by immunoSEQ multiplex PCR, the TCRdb table keeps only in-frame clones and is missing some. The profile covers about 150,000 clones, with roughly nine tenths appearing a single time and approximately 3% taken by the ten largest. Specimen: peripheral blood, collected on day 0 of AZD1222 vaccination. These receptors came from an adult in good health. Both conserved end residues are part of each CDR3.

v_gene	j_gene	CDR3aa
TRBV30	TRBJ1-1	CAWSSIDRVGLEAFF
TRBV7-3	TRBJ1-6	CASSSGTGESSPLHF
TRBV9	TRBJ2-1	CASSVNGGAYNEQFF
TRBV6-5	TRBJ1-2	CASIQGGRRNYGYTF
TRBV15	TRBJ1-6	CATRPGQGRNSPLHF
TRBV14	TRBJ2-7	CASSQTGYEQYF
TRBV4-3	TRBJ1-2	CASSQYRGQSNYGYTF
TRBV5-6	TRBJ1-2	CASSLPGDRVDGYTF
TRBV5-1	TRBJ2-1	CASSLSGSSYNEQFF
TRBV9	TRBJ1-2	CASSDGTEYGYTF
TRBV5-1	TRBJ2-7	CASSRAGTNSYEQYF
TRBV11-2	TRBJ2-7	CASSSEASGGVNQYF
TRBV12-5	TRBJ1-5	CASGLASETPHF
TRBV30	TRBJ1-2	CAWSVNGLALRGRNYGYTF
TRBV19	TRBJ2-5	CASTATGAETQYF
TRBV7-2	TRBJ1-1	CASSRRQTNTEAFF